These T cell receptor beta chains were read from a single sample in a study of shared clonotypes between healthy human individuals. The assay was immunoSEQ multiplex PCR, and TCRdb's table has in-frame clones only and misses some. The data contain about 680,000 clones, about 90% of them singletons. The sequenced material came from naive CD8+ T cells sorted from blood. The origin of the receptors is a man aged 25 to 40 in good health. The CDR3 runs from the conserved cysteine through the conserved F or W. D genes are given only for firm matches. Where a row states a size, it is once, few, many or the class of an expanded clone; other rows omit it.

>TRBJ2-4|NA|TRBV9|NA
TGTGCCAGCAGTGGTAGTAGCGGAAACATTCAGTACTTC
CASSGSSGNIQYF
>TRBJ2-5|NA|TRBV6-6|NA
TGTGCCAGCAGTTCCGGGACTTTAGAAGAGACCCAGTACTTC
CASSSGTLEETQYF
>TRBJ2-1|NA|TRBV5-1|NA
TGCGCCAGCAGCTTGGTGACAGCGAACAATGAGCAGTTCTTC
CASSLVTANNEQFF
>TRBJ2-7|NA|TRBV7-8|NA
TGTGCCAGCAGCCATACGATGGAGGGATCGTACGAGCAGTACTTC
CASSHTMEGSYEQYF
>TRBJ2-2|NA|TRBV5-6|NA
TGTGCCAGCAGCTTGCTAGAGAACACCGGGGAGCTGTTTTTT
CASSLLENTGELFF
>TRBJ2-2|NA|TRBV13|TRBD1
TGTGCCAGCAGCGACAGGGCGGCCACCGGGGAGCTGTTTTTT
CASSDRAATGELFF
>TRBJ2-7|NA|TRBV9|TRBD2
TGTGCCAGCAACCCTAGCGGGGACTGGAAGTTCGAGCAGTACTTC
CASNPSGDWKFEQYF
>TRBJ1-2|NA|TRBV30|NA
TGTGCCTGGAGTGCTTGGGATGGCTACACCTTC
CAWSAWDGYTF
>TRBJ2-7|NA|TRBV11-2|NA
TGTGCCAGCAGCCCATCGGAAGATTCCGGGGCGACCTTGGGTAATAGGTACTTC
CASSPSEDSGATLGNRYF
>TRBJ1-2|NA|TRBV7-8|TRBD1
TGTGCCAGCAGCTCTCAGGGACAGATATATGGCTACACCTTC
CASSSQGQIYGYTF
>TRBJ2-7|NA|TRBV23-1|NA
TGCGCCAGCAGTCACGCAAATGTCTACGAGCAGTACTTC
CASSHANVYEQYF
>TRBJ2-2|NA|TRBV7-7|TRBD2
TGTGCCAGCAGCTCCCTTTTACTAGCGGGAGAGGAGGGGGAGCTGTTTTTT
CASSSLLLAGEEGELFF
>TRBJ2-7|NA|TRBV5-5|NA
TGTGCCAGCAGCGACCCCTCAGGAGGCTACGAGCAGTACTTC
CASSDPSGGYEQYF
>TRBJ2-1|NA|TRBV27|NA
TGTGCCAGCAGCGTAGCTGGAATCAATGAGCAGTTCTTC
CASSVAGINEQFF
>TRBJ2-1|NA|TRBV7-9|TRBD1
TGTGCCAGCAGCTTCGGGACAGTCAAAAACAATGAGCAGTTCTTC
CASSFGTVKNNEQFF
>TRBJ2-7|once|TRBV27|NA
TGTGCCAGCGATAAGGCAGGGACCATCGAGCAGTACTTC
CASDKAGTIEQYF
>TRBJ2-7|once|TRBV27|TRBD1
TGTGCCAGCAAGAAGGGGGCGGACGAGCAGTACTTC
CASKKGADEQYF
>TRBJ1-1|NA|TRBV27|TRBD1
TGTGCCAGCAGTTTCACCGGGACAGGTAAAGCTTCCGCTGAAGCTTTCTTT
CASSFTGTGKASAEAFF
>TRBJ2-7|NA|TRBV29-1|NA
TGCAGCGTTGAAGACTTCGGGCTCTACGAGCAGTACTTC
CSVEDFGLYEQYF
>TRBJ1-3|NA|TRBV28|NA
TGTGCCAGCACCCCCGCGGGTGGAAACACCATATATTTT
CASTPAGGNTIYF
>TRBJ2-1|NA|TRBV7-9|NA
TGTGCCAGCAGCTTAGGCGTCGTGGAATCCGGGGGGCAGTTCTTC
CASSLGVVESGGQFF
>TRBJ2-7|NA|TRBV4-1|TRBD2
TGCGCCAGCAGCCAAGATCCAGCGGGAGGTCCAAGAGGGGGGTCCGAGCAGTACTTC
CASSQDPAGGPRGGSEQYF
>TRBJ2-1|NA|TRBV6-6|TRBD2
TGTGCCAGCAGTCAGGGGTGGACTAGCCGGAATGAGCAGTTCTTC
CASSQGWTSRNEQFF
>TRBJ2-5|NA|TRBV7-9|TRBD1
TGTGCCAGCAGCCCGGACAGGGCCAAAGAGACCCAGTACTTC
CASSPDRAKETQYF
>TRBJ2-1|NA|TRBV27|NA
TGTGCCAGTGGAGAGAGCTCCTACAATGAGCAGTTCTTC
CASGESSYNEQFF
>TRBJ2-3|NA|TRBV7-9|NA
TGTGCCAGCAGCTTGATTAAGGAAGCGACAGATACGCAGTATTTT
CASSLIKEATDTQYF
>TRBJ2-1|NA|TRBV27|NA
TGTGCCAGCTGGACCGTGAGCTCCTACAATGAGCAGTTCTTC
CASWTVSSYNEQFF
>TRBJ1-4|once|TRBV27|NA
TGTGCCAGCAGTCACGGGGTTAATCGAGAAAAACTGTTTTTT
CASSHGVNREKLFF
>TRBJ2-1|once|TRBV7-3|TRBD1
TGTGCCAGCAGCTTAGAGGCGACAGGGGGGCCCTACAATGAGCAGTTCTTC
CASSLEATGGPYNEQFF
>TRBJ2-2|NA|TRBV4-1|NA
TGCGCCAGCAGCCAAGACCAGTTTCGCACCGGGGAGCTGTTTTTT
CASSQDQFRTGELFF
>TRBJ2-7|NA|TRBV7-6|NA
TGTGCCAGCAGCTTAGGTGTGGGGGCCTACGAGCAGTACTTC
CASSLGVGAYEQYF
>TRBJ1-3|NA|TRBV28|NA
TGTGCCAGCAGTTCCCAGAGACAGGATGAAAACACCATATATTTT
CASSSQRQDENTIYF
>TRBJ2-1|NA|TRBV27|NA
TGTGCCAGCAGTTTAATCCCCAGTGGGGGCCGGGACAATGAGCAGTTCTTC
CASSLIPSGGRDNEQFF
>TRBJ1-3|once|TRBV27|NA
TGTGCCAGCAGTCCCTCAGGGTCTGGAAACACCATATATTTT
CASSPSGSGNTIYF
>TRBJ1-1|NA|TRBV7-9|NA
TGTGCCAGCAGCTTAGGGCCCGACTATGAAGCTTTCTTT
CASSLGPDYEAFF
>TRBJ2-5|NA|TRBV30|TRBD1
TGTGCCCGTTTCTTACGCCGACAGGGTCGTCCAGAGACCCAGTACTTC
CARFLRRQGRPETQYF
>TRBJ2-1|NA|TRBV7-9|NA
TGTGCCAGCAGCTTAAGGGACAATGAGCAGTTCTTC
CASSLRDNEQFF
>TRBJ2-1|NA|TRBV11-2|TRBD2
TGTGCCAGCAGCTTACGGTTAGCGGGAGGGCCGAGAGATGAGCAGTTCTTC
CASSLRLAGGPRDEQFF
>TRBJ2-3|NA|TRBV7-9|TRBD2
TGTGCCAGCAGCTTAGTCCTTAGCGGGTCCACAGATACGCAGTATTTT
CASSLVLSGSTDTQYF
>TRBJ1-1|NA|TRBV27|NA
TGTGCCAGCAGTTATGGCAGACAGGTAGGCACTGAAGCTTTCTTT
CASSYGRQVGTEAFF
>TRBJ2-7|NA|TRBV10-1|TRBD1
TGCGCCAGCAATGCCGGGACAGGAATGTCCGAGCAGTACTTC
CASNAGTGMSEQYF
>TRBJ1-1|NA|TRBV28|NA
TGTGCCAGCAGTTTTTCCGGCTTGACCTGGGCGAACACTGAAGCTTTCTTT
CASSFSGLTWANTEAFF
>TRBJ2-3|NA|TRBV13|NA
TGTGCCAGCATCAGGGTGGATACGCAGTATTTT
CASIRVDTQYF
>TRBJ1-1|NA|TRBV4-1|TRBD1
TGCGCCAGCAGCGGACAGGGGGGTTGGACTGAAGCTTTCTTT
CASSGQGGWTEAFF
>TRBJ2-7|few|TRBV28|NA
TGTGCCGGATCCGGGACGGACTACGAGCAGTACTTC
CAGSGTDYEQYF
>TRBJ2-5|NA|TRBV11-1|NA
TGTGCCAGCTCAGACCCGACGACACAAGAGACCCAGTACTTC
CASSDPTTQETQYF
>TRBJ2-7|NA|TRBV5-5|NA
TGTGCCAGCGGCCCGGCAGGGCTCGACGAGCAGTACTTC
CASGPAGLDEQYF
>TRBJ2-1|NA|TRBV14|NA
TGTGCCAGCAGCCAAGTCGCCGGACCCGACTACAATGAGCAGTTCTTC
CASSQVAGPDYNEQFF
>TRBJ2-5|once|TRBV7-6|NA
TGTGCCAGCAGCTTAGAACTTTACGGGAGTAGAGAGACCCAGTACTTC
CASSLELYGSRETQYF
>TRBJ2-3|NA|TRBV18|NA
TGTGCCAGCTCAGTTGGAGGGCGGACAGATACGCAGTATTTT
CASSVGGRTDTQYF